In this sample, the clone carrying this TCR beta chain turned up a few times. Its antigen is not identified. This entry is derived from a study of identical twins. A template switching step contributed a universal primer site, while unique molecular identifiers were present in the cDNA. TCRdb independently ran MiXCR on the 5' RACE reads; one entry per CDR3 protein. This table holds 350,000 to 450,000 distinct CDR3 sequences, about 18% found once. Findings and caveats of the study: Analyses based on zero insertions could be partly confounded by invariant MAIT and iNKT cells. For monozygotic twins, models underestimated out-of-frame TCR alpha sharing.

This CDR3 has 14 amino acids. The ends were cut back, 5 bases at V and 4 bases at J, with 13 bases in the middle. Germline lookup yields CDR1 SGHTS and CDR2 YDEGEE. The sample consisted of naive T cells sorted from blood. The V gene is TRBV5-8, the J gene TRBJ2-1; no clear D gene. The clonotype originates from a man in his fifties in good health. The CDR3 reads CASRSILFYNEQFF. Written as DNA, the CDR3 is TGTGCCAGCAGATCTATTTTATTTTACAATGAGCAGTTCTTC.